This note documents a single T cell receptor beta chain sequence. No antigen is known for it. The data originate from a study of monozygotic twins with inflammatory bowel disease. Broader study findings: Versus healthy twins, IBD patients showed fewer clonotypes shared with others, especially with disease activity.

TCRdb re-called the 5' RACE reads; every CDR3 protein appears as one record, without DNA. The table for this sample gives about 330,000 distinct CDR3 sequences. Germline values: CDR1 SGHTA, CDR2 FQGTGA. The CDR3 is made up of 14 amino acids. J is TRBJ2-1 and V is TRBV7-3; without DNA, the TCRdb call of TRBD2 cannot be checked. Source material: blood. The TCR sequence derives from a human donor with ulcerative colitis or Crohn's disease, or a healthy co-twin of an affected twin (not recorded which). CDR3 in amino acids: CASSATGTRNEQFF.